These T cell receptor beta chains were read from a single sample in a study of blood T cells in healthy people across ages. From the 5' RACE reads, TCRdb called clonotypes with MiXCR, one entry per CDR3 protein. Of roughly 1,500,000 distinct CDR3 sequences listed, about 31% are singletons. The sequenced sample consisted of blood. The source of these receptors is a woman in her twenties or thirties in good health. Both conserved end residues are part of each CDR3. A D gene is named only where the DNA matches it firmly. Clone sizes are given selectively: once, few, many, or a class where the clone is expanded.

D: NA; size: many; J: TRBJ2-1; V: TRBV9; DNA: TGTGCCAGCAGCGTAGTGGGGGGGCCCCTCTACAATGAGCAGTTCTTC; CDR3: CASSVVGGPLYNEQFF
D: TRBD1; size: many; J: TRBJ2-7; V: TRBV7-6; DNA: TGTGCCAGCAGCTTCCTGACAGGGTCCGACGAGCAGTACTTC; CDR3: CASSFLTGSDEQYF
D: TRBD1; size: many; J: TRBJ1-4; V: TRBV4-1; DNA: TGCGCCAGCAGCCAAGGGAGGGGACAGGAGCATGAAAAACTGTTTTTT; CDR3: CASSQGRGQEHEKLFF
D: TRBD1; size: many; J: TRBJ2-7; V: TRBV7-9; DNA: TGTGCCAGCGGTCCCGGGACAGGGACCTACGAGCAGTACTTC; CDR3: CASGPGTGTYEQYF
D: NA; size: few; J: TRBJ1-1; V: TRBV5-1; DNA: TGCGCCAGCAGCTGGACGGATCCGAACACTGAAGCTTTCTTT; CDR3: CASSWTDPNTEAFF
D: TRBD1; size: NA; J: TRBJ1-1; V: TRBV6-6; DNA: TGTGCCAGCAGTTACCTAGACAGGGAGGAAGCTTTCTTT; CDR3: CASSYLDREEAFF
D: NA; size: NA; J: TRBJ2-5; V: TRBV4-1; DNA: TGCGCCAGCAGCCGAGGCAGGGGAATTGAGACCCAGTACTTC; CDR3: CASSRGRGIETQYF
D: NA; size: NA; J: TRBJ2-7; V: TRBV28; DNA: TGTGCCAGCAGTTTACGGGAGTTCGAGCAGTACTTC; CDR3: CASSLREFEQYF
D: NA; size: NA; J: TRBJ2-7; V: TRBV6-1; DNA: TGTGCCAGTGCGGACACCTGGACCCTCTACGAGCAGTACTTC; CDR3: CASADTWTLYEQYF
D: NA; size: few; J: TRBJ2-7; V: TRBV28; DNA: TGTGCCAGCAGTAGGAGCACTTCCCAAGCGGGCACCTACGAGCAGTACTTC; CDR3: CASSRSTSQAGTYEQYF
D: NA; size: NA; J: TRBJ2-7; V: TRBV27; DNA: TGTGCCAGCAGTACTCCGGGACCTACGTACGAGCAGTACTTC; CDR3: CASSTPGPTYEQYF
D: NA; size: NA; J: TRBJ2-5; V: TRBV7-6; DNA: TGTACCAGCAGCCGTTTGAGACAGCATCAAGAGACCCAGTACTTC; CDR3: CTSSRLRQHQETQYF
D: NA; size: few; J: TRBJ1-1; V: TRBV5-6; DNA: TGTGCCAGCAGCTTGGAGAAGGGACGATCGACCACTGAAGCTTTCTTT; CDR3: CASSLEKGRSTTEAFF
D: TRBD1; size: few; J: TRBJ2-7; V: TRBV7-2; DNA: TGTGCCAGCAGCTCCAGGGGACAGTCGCGCCACGAGCAGTACTTC; CDR3: CASSSRGQSRHEQYF
D: TRBD2; size: few; J: TRBJ2-7; V: TRBV20-1; DNA: TGCAGTGCTAGAGAGAAAAGCGGGACTTCCTACGAGCAGTACTTC; CDR3: CSAREKSGTSYEQYF
D: NA; size: few; J: TRBJ2-7; V: TRBV12-3/TRBV12-4; DNA: TGTGCCAGCAGTTCGAGCACAGGCGAGCAGTACTTC; CDR3: CASSSSTGEQYF
D: NA; size: few; J: TRBJ2-2; V: TRBV4-1; DNA: TGCGCCAGCAGCCAAGCTCGGGCACAGGCCGGGGAGCTGTTTTTT; CDR3: CASSQARAQAGELFF
D: NA; size: many; J: TRBJ2-7; V: TRBV29-1; DNA: TGCAGCGTTGAAGGGAGCGTTCAGGGCCCGTCGGACGAGCAGTACTTC; CDR3: CSVEGSVQGPSDEQYF
D: TRBD1; size: NA; J: TRBJ1-2; V: TRBV29-1; DNA: TGCAGCGCAGAACAGGGGCATGACTATGGCTACACCTTC; CDR3: CSAEQGHDYGYTF
D: NA; size: NA; J: TRBJ2-2; V: TRBV10-1; DNA: TGCGCCAGCAGTACCGACTCGTACGGGGAGCTGTTTTTT; CDR3: CASSTDSYGELFF
D: NA; size: NA; J: TRBJ2-3; V: TRBV12-3/TRBV12-4; DNA: TGTGCCAGCAGTGCCCAGGGTGCGACCAACACAGATACGCAGTATTTT; CDR3: CASSAQGATNTDTQYF
D: TRBD1; size: NA; J: TRBJ1-5; V: TRBV18; DNA: TGTGCCTGCTCACCCGGGACAGGGGGCAATCAGCCCCAGCATTTT; CDR3: CACSPGTGGNQPQHF
D: TRBD2; size: NA; J: TRBJ2-7; V: TRBV11-1; DNA: TGTGCCAGCAGCCTGGGACTAGCGGGCCCAAACGAGCAGTACTTC; CDR3: CASSLGLAGPNEQYF
D: NA; size: NA; J: TRBJ1-4; V: TRBV7-8; DNA: TGTGCCAGCAGCCTCCTAGCCGGAGGCATCGAAAAACTGTTTTTT; CDR3: CASSLLAGGIEKLFF
D: TRBD2; size: NA; J: TRBJ2-7; V: TRBV15; DNA: TGTGCCACCAGCAGAGATCCGCCGGGGGGGACCTACGAGCAGTACTTC; CDR3: CATSRDPPGGTYEQYF
D: TRBD2; size: NA; J: TRBJ2-5; V: TRBV20-1; DNA: TGCAGTGCCCCTTCTATAGGAGCGGGGGAGAAGACCCAGTACTTC; CDR3: CSAPSIGAGEKTQYF
D: NA; size: NA; J: TRBJ2-4; V: TRBV27; DNA: TGTGCCAGCAGCCCCTCCCTAGTTCCCCAGTACTTC; CDR3: CASSPSLVPQYF
D: TRBD2; size: NA; J: TRBJ2-5; V: TRBV20-1; DNA: TGCAGTGCTGGAAGCGGGGGGAACCAAGAGACCCAGTACTTC; CDR3: CSAGSGGNQETQYF
D: NA; size: few; J: TRBJ1-2; V: TRBV7-2; DNA: TGTGCCAGCAGCTTAGAACTAAATGGGGTCGTTGTCTATGGCTACACCTTC; CDR3: CASSLELNGVVVYGYTF
D: TRBD1; size: few; J: TRBJ1-1; V: TRBV27; DNA: TGTGCCAGCAGTTTCGTCACAGGGGGCACTGAAGCTTTCTTT; CDR3: CASSFVTGGTEAFF
D: TRBD1; size: NA; J: TRBJ1-1; V: TRBV29-1; DNA: TGCAGCGCCCAACAGGGGGCTTTTGGGAACACTGAAGCTTTCTTT; CDR3: CSAQQGAFGNTEAFF
D: TRBD1; size: NA; J: TRBJ1-2; V: TRBV4-1; DNA: TGCGCCAGCAGCCAGCCGGTGACAGGGAACTATGGCTACACCTTC; CDR3: CASSQPVTGNYGYTF
D: TRBD2; size: many; J: TRBJ2-6; V: TRBV11-2; DNA: TGTGCCAGCAGCGGGAGACTAGCGGGGGGGCCCATGTCCTCTGGGGCCAACGTCCTGACTTTC; CDR3: CASSGRLAGGPMSSGANVLTF
D: NA; size: NA; J: TRBJ1-5; V: TRBV7-2; DNA: TGTGCCAGCAGCTGGAACCCGGGGCGGCCCCAGCATTTT; CDR3: CASSWNPGRPQHF
D: NA; size: few; J: TRBJ2-7; V: TRBV7-9; DNA: TGTGCCAGCAGGGAGATCCGGGACTCGTCCTACGAGCAGTACTTC; CDR3: CASREIRDSSYEQYF
D: NA; size: NA; J: TRBJ1-5; V: TRBV11-2; DNA: TGTGCCAGCAGTTCACAGGGTTTCAATCAGCCCCAGCATTTT; CDR3: CASSSQGFNQPQHF
D: NA; size: once; J: TRBJ2-3; V: TRBV14; DNA: TGTACCAGCAGCCAAGCGCACTCCCCAGATACGCAGTATTTT; CDR3: CTSSQAHSPDTQYF
D: NA; size: NA; J: TRBJ2-7; V: TRBV7-8; DNA: TGTGCCAGCAGCGAACGGACGGACAATACCTACGAGCAGTACTTC; CDR3: CASSERTDNTYEQYF